These 24 T cell receptor beta chains came from one sample sequenced in a study of glioma-infiltrating T cells. TCR alpha and beta CDR3 regions were amplified from RNA using iRepertoire nested multiplex PCR. TCRdb processed the multiplex PCR reads anew with MiXCR; each CDR3 protein has one entry. The repertoire consists of about 190,000 distinct CDR3 sequences, with around 32% occurring once and the leading ten covering around 20%. Sequences were obtained from glioma tissue, nonneoplastic brain tissue, or PBMCs (not recorded which). Source of these receptors: a human donor with low-grade glioma or glioblastoma, undergoing nonglioma brain surgery, or in good health (not recorded which).

On this clonotype: A read error may be the cause here, since a much bigger clone is one base away. The gene calls are TRBV18 and TRBJ2-5; D is unresolved. Matching the DNA end better, TRBJ2-1 makes the J call doubtful. Germline CDR1 KGHSH, CDR2 LQKENI. The CDR3 has 16 amino acids. The chain's CDR3 is CASSPWEQSSYDEQFF. CDR3 sequence (DNA): TGTGCCAGCTCACCATGGGAACAGAGCTCCTACGATGAGCAGTTCTTC.

This clonotype has ten or more counts. V gene TRBV18 combines with J gene TRBJ2-5, with D tentatively TRBD2 (6 bases). There are 17 residues in the CDR3. The germline V gene encodes CDR1 KGHSH and CDR2 LQKENI. With 2 bases removed from V and 0 bases from J, the gap between germline ends came to 16 bases. CDR3: CASSPLESGRYQETQYF. CDR3 DNA: TGTGCCAGCTCACCATTGGAGTCAGGGAGGTACCAAGAGACCCAGTACTTC.

Many counts were recorded for this clonotype. The CDR3 spells CSLAGTADNEQFF. CDR3 in DNA: TGCAGTCTTGCCGGGACCGCCGACAATGAGCAGTTCTTC. The chain carries TRBV20-1 and TRBJ2-1; D might be TRBD1 or TRBD2, each matching 5 bases. The CDR3 length is 13 residues. Trimming removed 8 bases at V and 5 bases at J, with 16 bases between. Germline V gene data show CDR1 as DFQATT and CDR2 as SNEGSKA (reference sequence).

This clonotype was counted a single time. A much larger clone differs from this one at a single base, so this may be a read error. The V and J genes are TRBV24-1 and TRBJ2-5; 9 bases match TRBD1. Germline assignment: CDR1 KGHDR and CDR2 SFDVKD. The CDR3 spans 16 residues. The CDR3 loop reads CAPSDPRTGVEETQYF. In nucleotides, the CDR3 is TGTGCCCCCAGTGATCCCAGGACAGGGGTTGAAGAGACCCAGTACTTC.

The sample holds many counts of this clonotype. J is TRBJ2-5 and V is TRBV7-9; weak D call: TRBD1 (6 bases). The germline CDR1 and CDR2 sequences are SEHNR and FQNEAQ (reference sequence). The CDR3 is made up of 14 amino acids. Trimming removed 4 bases at V and 2 bases at J, with 11 bases between. This CDR3 is CASSYPGVQETQYF. In DNA form, the CDR3 reads TGTGCCAGCAGCTACCCAGGGGTTCAAGAGACCCAGTACTTC. Full variable domain (remainder filled in from reference TRBV7-9 and TRBJ2-5): DTGVSQNPRHKITKRGQNVTFRCDPISEHNRLYWYRQTLGQGPEFLTYFQNEAQLEKSRLLSDRFSAERPKGSFSTLEIQRTEQGDSAMYLCASSYPGVQETQYFGPGTRLLVL.

On this clonotype itself: A much larger clone sits a single nucleotide away, making a read error possible. V gene TRBV7-6 combines with J gene TRBJ1-4; TRBD1 agrees at 7 bases. CDR1 is SGHVS, CDR2 FNYEAQ, per germline. The CDR3 covers 15 residues. Unmatched junction bases numbered 14, after V lost 9 bases and J lost 7 bases. The CDR3 DNA reads as TGTGCCAGAAGACGAAGACAGGGTGGGAGTGAAAAACTGTTTTTT. This sequence encodes CARRRRQGGSEKLFF.

This clonotype has a count of ten or more. This chain uses TRBV28 with TRBJ2-1, with TRBD2 matching over 8 bases. The CDR3 contains 16 residues. Germline CDR1 MDHEN, CDR2 SYDVKM. J lost 5 bases, V lost 6 bases, and 12 bases had no gene match. The CDR3 DNA reads as TGTGCCAGCAGCTCACCCGGGGGGGCCCTTAACAATGAGCAGTTCTTC. Amino acid sequence: CASSSPGGALNNEQFF.

A remark on this clonotype: This may stem from a read error, because a much larger clone lies one nucleotide away. The V call is TRBV7-6, the J call TRBJ2-5, with D unclear. CDR3 length equals 15 residues. Germline CDR1 is SGHVS and CDR2 is FNYEAQ. The CDR3 sequence: CASSSFGGSQETQCF. CDR3 sequence (DNA): TGTGCCAGCAGCAGCTTTGGCGGCAGCCAAGAGACCCAGTGCTTC.

This clonotype occurred many times. The CDR3 DNA reads TGTGCCAGCAGCGCCCGAGGAAACAATGAGCAGTTCTTC. It specifies CASSARGNNEQFF. The chain recombines TRBV9 with TRBJ2-1; the D is unclear. V dropped 3 bases and J dropped 5 bases, with 9 bases sitting between them. Germline-derived CDR1 and CDR2 are SGDLS and YYNGEE. The CDR3 sequence is 13 residues long.

This clonotype turned up a few times. A much larger clone sits a single nucleotide away, making a read error possible. The chain recombines TRBV7-2 with TRBJ2-7; D remains unclear. The CDR3 has 13 amino acids. The ends were cut back, 10 bases at V and 0 bases at J, with 13 bases in the middle. Germline V gene lookup returns CDR1 SGHTA and CDR2 FQGNSA. The CDR3 sequence is CATLSPLSYEQYF. For the CDR3, the DNA is TGTGCCACCCTCTCTCCTCTCTCCTACGAGCAGTACTTC.

This clonotype was seen ten or more times. The gene calls are TRBV6-5 and TRBJ2-5, with 10 bases that match TRBD2. The V gene end was trimmed by 0 bases and the J gene end by 4 bases; junction bases not matched to a gene: 8. CDR3 size: 17 residues. CDR1 and CDR2 from the germline V gene are MNHEY and SVGAGI. As DNA, the CDR3 is TGTGCCAGCAGTTACTCGGGTCTAGCGGGAGTAGGAGAGACCCAGTACTTC. This translates into CASSYSGLAGVGETQYF.

This clonotype came up many times. The chain couples TRBV12-3 or TRBV12-4 to TRBJ2-5; D gene ambiguous. This CDR3 comprises 12 residues. V lost 0 bases, J lost 7 bases, and 6 bases lay in between. DNA for the CDR3: TGTGCCAGCAGTTTAGCACTACGGACCCAGTACTTC. It codes for CASSLALRTQYF.

In this sample, this clonotype turned up a few times. The rearrangement uses TRBV4-3 and TRBJ2-7; 7 bases line up with TRBD1. CDR1 is LGHNA, CDR2 YSLEER, per germline. The CDR3 is made up of 14 amino acids. V lost 0 bases to trimming and J lost 5 bases; unmatched junction nucleotides: 4. The CDR3 sequence is CASSQDWTGNEQYF. CDR3 bases: TGCGCCAGCAGCCAAGATTGGACAGGAAACGAGCAGTACTTC.

For this clonotype: A single base separates this from a much larger clone, so it may be a read error. The CDR3 sequence: CANRGGQDSYEQYF. CDR3 in DNA: TGTGCCAATAGAGGGGGACAGGACTCCTACGAGCAGTACTTC. The genes are TRBV19 and TRBJ2-7; 8 bases agree with TRBD1. The CDR3 totals 14 residues. Germline trimming cut 10 bases from V and 0 bases from J; bases unmatched to any gene: 8. Germline loops: CDR1 LNHDA, CDR2 SQIVND (reference sequence).

In this sample, this clonotype turned up many times. The DNA for the CDR3 is TGTCGGGGGAGAGCCACCATATATTTT. Protein product: CRGRATIYF. The chain carries TRBV19 and TRBJ1-3, with D perhaps matching TRBD1 (5 bases). The CDR3 is 9 residues long. CDR1 is LNHDA and CDR2 is SQIVND in the germline V gene (reference sequence). The whole variable domain, remainder taken from reference TRBV19 and TRBJ1-3, is DGGITQSPKYLFRKEGQNVTLSCEQNLNHDAMYWYRQDPGQGLRLIYYSQIVNDFQKGDIAEGYSVSREKKESFPLTVTSAQKNPTAFYLCRGRATIYFGEGSWLTVV.

This clonotype was seen only once. The chain carries TRBV6-6 and TRBJ2-3; D may match TRBD1 or TRBD2 (5 bases each). CDR1 and CDR2 from the germline V gene are MNHNY and SVGAGI (reference sequence). The CDR3 covers 16 residues. Trimming pared 4 bases from V and 5 bases from J, leaving 19 bases between. CDR3 DNA: TGTGCCAGCAGTTCGAGGAACACGGGGCACTTAGATACGCAGTATTTT. It encodes CASSSRNTGHLDTQYF.

This clonotype came up many times. The rearrangement joins TRBV6-1 to TRBJ1-1, with D possibly TRBD1 on 6 matching bases. Germline-derived CDR1 and CDR2 are MNHNS and SASEGT. The V end lost 4 bases, the J end lost 6 bases, and 12 bases lay between the germline ends. The CDR3 has 13 residues. The CDR3 DNA follows: TGTGCCAGCAGTGCAGGACAGCGAGCTGAAGCTTTCTTT. It translates to CASSAGQRAEAFF.

Details on this clonotype: A much larger clone differs by one base, so this may be a read error. This chain joins TRBV30 and TRBJ2-3; the D gene could be TRBD1 or TRBD2 (5 bases each). CDR3 size: 15 residues. Trimming removed 4 bases from V and 2 bases from J, with 16 bases in between. Germline V lookup: CDR1 GTSNPN, CDR2 SVGIG (reference sequence). The CDR3 spells CAWNGAGNVTDTQYF. In DNA, the CDR3 is TGTGCCTGGAACGGGGCAGGGAACGTCACAGATACGCAGTATTTT.

At least ten counts were recorded for this clonotype. The V gene is TRBV3-1, the J gene TRBJ2-7; the D gene is possibly TRBD1 (6 bases). The CDR3 is made up of 15 amino acids. The V gene lost 0 bases and the J gene lost 3 bases, with 12 bases spanning the gap. Per germline, CDR1 LGHDT and CDR2 YNNKEL (reference sequence). The CDR3 bases are TGTGCCAGCAGCCAAGATTGGCTAGGGGGCTACGAGCAGTACTTC. Residues: CASSQDWLGGYEQYF.

The sample holds many counts of this clonotype. The V gene is TRBV20-1, the J gene TRBJ2-2; the D gene is possibly TRBD2 (6 bases). V was cut by 0 bases and J by 0 bases, with 8 bases left in between. The CDR3 totals 15 residues. From germline, CDR1 is DFQATT and CDR2 SNEGSKA (reference sequence). CDR3 sequence: CSAREERANTGELFF. Here the CDR3 DNA reads TGCAGTGCTAGAGAGGAGCGGGCGAACACCGGGGAGCTGTTTTTT.

This clonotype has ten or more counts. The rearrangement links TRBV7-2 to TRBJ1-2; D possibly corresponds to TRBD1 (5 bases). There are 17 residues in the CDR3. The V gene's germline CDR1 is SGHTA and CDR2 FQGNSA. V was trimmed by 3 bases and J by 4 bases, leaving 21 bases between them. The CDR3 coding sequence is TGTGCCAGCAGCTTCGCCAGCAACATGGACACCCTCTATGGCTACACCTTC. It translates to CASSFASNMDTLYGYTF.

This clonotype was recorded many times. The chain combines TRBV6-2 or TRBV6-3 with TRBJ2-5, with 10 bases that match TRBD2. There are 17 residues in the CDR3. Germline V gives CDR1 MNHEY, CDR2 SVGEGT. Trimming cost V 0 bases and J 3 bases; bases outside gene matches: 7. As DNA, the CDR3 is TGTGCCAGCAGTTACTCGTCTAGCGGGAGTGTAGAAGAGACCCAGTACTTC. Residues: CASSYSSSGSVEETQYF.

There are many counts of this clonotype. This chain connects TRBV7-9 to TRBJ2-7; 7 bases match TRBD2. This CDR3 is 14 amino acids long. The junction had 5 bases not matched to a gene; V was cut back by 4 bases and J by 2 bases. Germline V gene lookup returns CDR1 SEHNR and CDR2 FQNEAQ (reference sequence). As DNA, the CDR3 is TGTGCCAGCAGCTCTTGGACTAGACCCTACGAGCAGTACTTC. Protein sequence: CASSSWTRPYEQYF.

This clonotype came up many times. The chain uses TRBV6-1 and TRBJ2-1, with D perhaps TRBD1 or TRBD2 (5 bases each). CDR1 is MNHNS, CDR2 SASEGT, per germline. This CDR3 comprises 15 residues. The ends were cut back, 2 bases at V and 8 bases at J, with 16 bases in the middle. CDR3 in amino acids: CASSEMGTSGYEQFF. CDR3 sequence (DNA): TGTGCCAGCAGTGAAATGGGGACGTCTGGGTATGAGCAGTTCTTC.